Listed below are T cell receptor beta chains from one sample, sequenced in a study of cytomegalovirus exposure and HLA in healthy donors. Clones were sequenced by immunoSEQ multiplex PCR, and TCRdb holds only the in-frame ones, with some missing. Of about 160,000 clones listed, around four fifths are singletons. The sequenced material came from PBMCs. The source of these receptors is a girl aged 2 to 10 in good health and CMV-seropositive. Both conserved end residues are part of each CDR3. Fields, in order: V gene, CDR3 protein.

>TRBV5-6
CASSYLSTGIKTQYF
>TRBV6-4
CASSEAQTGELFF
>TRBV9
CASSVGLGPYEQYF
>TRBV19
CASSTPDRAYEQYF
>TRBV2
CASSERGGYEDTQYF
>TRBV18
CASSPLWTAGGGEQYF
>TRBV28
CASTTPGQDSYEQYF
>TRBV2
CASSISGTSRYEQYF
>TRBV13
CASRRGGNSYEQYF
>TRBV4-1
CASSQQKGYEDTQYF
>TRBV6-1
CASSRLAGDNEQFF
>TRBV29-1
CSGGGSENTEAFF
>TRBV2
CASSEDATRIITGELFF
>TRBV30
CAWSVGTGSYEQYF
>TRBV30
CAWSEGGHSPLHF
>TRBV29-1
CSVRPAPSSPLHF
>TRBV27
CASSLGTGGRGNTIYF
>TRBV5-1
CASSLVASGTYNEQFF
>TRBV9
CASSVATSEETQYF
>TRBV4-1
CASSQFPGTGVWGNTIYF
>TRBV6-1
CASSDRLAGAYEQYF
>TRBV18
CASSSGSLETQYF
>TRBV5-4
CASRPGSSPYEQYF
>TRBV6-5
CASSISSESYEQYF
>TRBV30
CAWSVLAGGPNEQYF
>TRBV6-9
CASSYSTGFSYNEQFF
>TRBV2
CASKGSGSAADTQYF
>TRBV5-1
CASSFRGVITGYTF
>TRBV30
CAWAEEADTQYF
>TRBV30
CAWTLSGQGFQPQHF
>TRBV5-6
CASSLGGAGTGELFF
>TRBV9
CASSATSEPIQYF
>TRBV28
CASNPNSVFNYGYTF
>TRBV6-1
CASRRTETNEKLFF
>TRBV11-3
CASSLTSGNTGELFF
>TRBV30
CAWSLFGRGGQETQYF
>TRBV30
CAWGQQETQYF
>TRBV7-3
CASSLTGSGSTEAFF
>TRBV5-6
CASSLYRDSNQPQHF
>TRBV18
CASSPQGTEAFF
>TRBV9
CASSPPDSQETQYF
>TRBV29-1
CSARYSSNQPQHF
>TRBV28
CASSGRGTGNQPQHF
>TRBV2
CASKLAGGDIQYF
>TRBV19
CASSIGSGSYEQYF
>TRBV7-2
CASSLSGSRYNEQFF
>TRBV29-1
CSVLRTVNTEAFF
>TRBV6-4
CASSRLAGGNNEQFF
>TRBV5-4
CASSFEYEQYF
>TRBV4-1
CASSQDGGSEQYF
>TRBV29-1
CSVERNRDTQYF
>TRBV7-8
CASSPLAKNIQYF
>TRBV27
CASSQGAWNTGELFF
>TRBV5-1
CASSLRGSERETQYF